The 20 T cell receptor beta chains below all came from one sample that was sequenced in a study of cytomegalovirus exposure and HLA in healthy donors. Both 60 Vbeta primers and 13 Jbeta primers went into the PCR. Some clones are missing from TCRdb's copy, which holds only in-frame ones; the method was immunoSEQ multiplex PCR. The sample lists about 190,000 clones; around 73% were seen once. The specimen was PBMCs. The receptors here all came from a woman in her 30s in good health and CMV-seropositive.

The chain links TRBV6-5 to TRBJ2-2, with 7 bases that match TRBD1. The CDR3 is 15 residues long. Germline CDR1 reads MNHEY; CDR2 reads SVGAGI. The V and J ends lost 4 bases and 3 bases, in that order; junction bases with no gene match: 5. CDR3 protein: CASSFGDRDTGELFF. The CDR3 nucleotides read TGTGCCAGCAGTTTTGGGGACAGAGACACCGGGGAGCTGTTTTTT.

CDR3 region: CASASGTGYTGELFF. The CDR3 DNA sequence: TGTGCCAGCGCCTCCGGGACAGGGTACACCGGGGAGCTGTTTTTT. J is TRBJ2-2 and V is TRBV6-6, with TRBD1 identical over 9 bases. The trim removed 8 bases at V and 3 bases at J, leaving 7 bases unmatched. Germline CDR1 and CDR2: MNHNY and SVGAGI (reference sequence). The CDR3 contains 15 residues.

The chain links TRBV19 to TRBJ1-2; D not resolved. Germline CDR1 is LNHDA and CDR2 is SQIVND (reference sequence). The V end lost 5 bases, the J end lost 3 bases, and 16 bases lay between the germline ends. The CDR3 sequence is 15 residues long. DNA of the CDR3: TGTGCCAGTAGTCCTCGCCGGACGGACTACTATGGCTACACCTTC. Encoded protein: CASSPRRTDYYGYTF.

The CDR3 region is CASSGQATTYNEQFF. CDR3 coding DNA: TGTGCCAGCAGCGGACAGGCGACTACCTACAATGAGCAGTTCTTC. The chain has TRBV6-5 and TRBJ2-1; 7 positions agree with TRBD1. CDR1 is MNHEY, CDR2 SVGAGI, per germline. This CDR3 has 15 residues. J lost 2 bases, V lost 6 bases, and 7 bases had no gene match.

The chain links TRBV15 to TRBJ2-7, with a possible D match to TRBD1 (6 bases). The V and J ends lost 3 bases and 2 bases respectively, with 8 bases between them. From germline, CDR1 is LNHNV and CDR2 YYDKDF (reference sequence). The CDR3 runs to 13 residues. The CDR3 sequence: CATSRGAPYEQYF. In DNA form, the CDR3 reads TGTGCCACCAGCAGGGGGGCACCCTACGAGCAGTACTTC.

The CDR3 DNA follows: TGTGCCAGCAGCGTAGAGGCGGGACAGAGGGATGGCTACACCTTC. This encodes CASSVEAGQRDGYTF. This sequence joins TRBV9 and TRBJ1-2, with 7 bases fitting TRBD1. This CDR3 comprises 15 residues. The V gene's germline CDR1 is SGDLS and CDR2 YYNGEE. With V trimmed by 0 bases and J by 6 bases, 8 bases remained unmatched.

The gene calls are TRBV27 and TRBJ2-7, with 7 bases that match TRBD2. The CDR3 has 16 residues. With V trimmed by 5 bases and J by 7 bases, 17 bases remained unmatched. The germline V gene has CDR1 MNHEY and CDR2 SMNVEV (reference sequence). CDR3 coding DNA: TGTGCCAGCAGTCCGTCCCGGGGGGATTTTAATGATGAGCAGTACTTC. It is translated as CASSPSRGDFNDEQYF.

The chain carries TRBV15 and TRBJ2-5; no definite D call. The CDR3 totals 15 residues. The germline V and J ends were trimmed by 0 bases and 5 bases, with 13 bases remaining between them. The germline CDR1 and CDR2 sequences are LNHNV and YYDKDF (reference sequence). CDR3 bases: TGTGCCACCAGCAGAGATAGCCGGGTGGTGGAGACCCAGTACTTC. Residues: CATSRDSRVVETQYF.

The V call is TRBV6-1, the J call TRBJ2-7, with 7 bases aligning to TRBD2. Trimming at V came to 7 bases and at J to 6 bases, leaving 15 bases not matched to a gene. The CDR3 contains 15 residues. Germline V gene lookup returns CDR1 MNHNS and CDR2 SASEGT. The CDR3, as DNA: TGTGCCAGCACCATCACCCTGGGACTATCGGGCGAGCAGTACTTC. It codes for CASTITLGLSGEQYF.

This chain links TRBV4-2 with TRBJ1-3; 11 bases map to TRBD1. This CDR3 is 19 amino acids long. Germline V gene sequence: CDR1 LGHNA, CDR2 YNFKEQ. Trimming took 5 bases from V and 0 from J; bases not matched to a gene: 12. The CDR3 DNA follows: TGTGCCAGCAGCATAAAACCCGGGACAGGGGGTTCCTCTGGAAACACCATATATTTT. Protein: CASSIKPGTGGSSGNTIYF.

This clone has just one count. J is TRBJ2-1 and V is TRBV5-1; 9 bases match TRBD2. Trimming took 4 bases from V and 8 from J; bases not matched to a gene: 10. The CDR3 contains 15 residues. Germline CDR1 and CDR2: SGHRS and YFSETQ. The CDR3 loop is CASSLGARGGYEQFF. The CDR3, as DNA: TGCGCCAGCAGCCTGGGAGCGCGGGGGGGCTATGAGCAGTTCTTC.

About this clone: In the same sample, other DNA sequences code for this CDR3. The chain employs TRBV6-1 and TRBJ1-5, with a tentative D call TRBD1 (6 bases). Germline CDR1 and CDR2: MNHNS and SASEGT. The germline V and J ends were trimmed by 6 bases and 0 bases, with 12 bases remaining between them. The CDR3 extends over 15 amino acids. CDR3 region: CASSLQGYSNQPQHF. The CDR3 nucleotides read TGTGCCAGCAGCCTACAGGGATATAGCAATCAGCCCCAGCATTTT.

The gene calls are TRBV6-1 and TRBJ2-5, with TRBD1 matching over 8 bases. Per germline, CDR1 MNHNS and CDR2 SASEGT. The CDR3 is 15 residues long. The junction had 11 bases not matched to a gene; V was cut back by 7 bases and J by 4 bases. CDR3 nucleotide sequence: TGTGCCAGCAAGGTGGTCAGGGGGCTGGGAGAGACCCAGTACTTC. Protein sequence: CASKVVRGLGETQYF.

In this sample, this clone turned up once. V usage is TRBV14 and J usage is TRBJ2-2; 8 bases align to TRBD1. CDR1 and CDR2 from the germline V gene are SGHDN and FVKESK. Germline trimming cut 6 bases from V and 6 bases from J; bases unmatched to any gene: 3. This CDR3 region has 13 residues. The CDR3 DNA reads TGTGCCAGCAGTCCACAGGGGGCCGGGGAGCTGTTTTTT. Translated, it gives CASSPQGAGELFF.

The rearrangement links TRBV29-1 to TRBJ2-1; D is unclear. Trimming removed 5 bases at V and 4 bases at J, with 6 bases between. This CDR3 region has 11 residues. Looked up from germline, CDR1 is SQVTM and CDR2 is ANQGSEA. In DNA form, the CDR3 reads TGCAGCGTTAGCCGGTACAATGAGCAGTTCTTC. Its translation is CSVSRYNEQFF.

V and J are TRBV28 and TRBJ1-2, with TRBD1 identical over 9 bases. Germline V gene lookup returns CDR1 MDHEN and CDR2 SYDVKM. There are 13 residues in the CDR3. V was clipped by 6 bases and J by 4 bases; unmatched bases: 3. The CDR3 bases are TGTGCCAGCAGCGAACAGGGGGCCTATGGCTACACCTTC. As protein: CASSEQGAYGYTF.

The CDR3 loop reads CASSERTGEQPQHF. CDR3 DNA: TGTGCCAGCTCAGAGAGGACAGGGGAACAGCCCCAGCATTTT. The rearrangement joins TRBV18 to TRBJ1-5; 9 nucleotides align to TRBD1. J lost 7 bases, V lost 5 bases, and 6 bases had no gene match. From germline, CDR1 is KGHSH and CDR2 LQKENI. The CDR3 is made up of 14 amino acids.

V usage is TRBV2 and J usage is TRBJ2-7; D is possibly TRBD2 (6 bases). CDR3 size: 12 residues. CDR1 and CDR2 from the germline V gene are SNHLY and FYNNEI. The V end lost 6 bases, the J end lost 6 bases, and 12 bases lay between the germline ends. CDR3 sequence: CASRYTSSEQYF. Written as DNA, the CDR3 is TGTGCCAGCAGATATACTAGCAGCGAGCAGTACTTC.

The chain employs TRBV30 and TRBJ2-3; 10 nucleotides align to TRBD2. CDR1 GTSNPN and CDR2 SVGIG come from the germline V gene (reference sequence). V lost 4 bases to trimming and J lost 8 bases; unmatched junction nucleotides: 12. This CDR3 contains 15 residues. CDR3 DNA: TGTGCCTGGAAGCAGCGGGGGGGCACGATTGGTACGCAGTATTTT. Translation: CAWKQRGGTIGTQYF.

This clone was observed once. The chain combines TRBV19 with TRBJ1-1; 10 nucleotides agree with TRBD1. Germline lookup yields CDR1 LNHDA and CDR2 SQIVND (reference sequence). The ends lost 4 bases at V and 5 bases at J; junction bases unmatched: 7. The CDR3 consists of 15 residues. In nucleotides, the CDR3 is TGTGCCAGTAGTAACCGGGACAGGGGTGGGACTGAAGCTTTCTTT. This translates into CASSNRDRGGTEAFF.